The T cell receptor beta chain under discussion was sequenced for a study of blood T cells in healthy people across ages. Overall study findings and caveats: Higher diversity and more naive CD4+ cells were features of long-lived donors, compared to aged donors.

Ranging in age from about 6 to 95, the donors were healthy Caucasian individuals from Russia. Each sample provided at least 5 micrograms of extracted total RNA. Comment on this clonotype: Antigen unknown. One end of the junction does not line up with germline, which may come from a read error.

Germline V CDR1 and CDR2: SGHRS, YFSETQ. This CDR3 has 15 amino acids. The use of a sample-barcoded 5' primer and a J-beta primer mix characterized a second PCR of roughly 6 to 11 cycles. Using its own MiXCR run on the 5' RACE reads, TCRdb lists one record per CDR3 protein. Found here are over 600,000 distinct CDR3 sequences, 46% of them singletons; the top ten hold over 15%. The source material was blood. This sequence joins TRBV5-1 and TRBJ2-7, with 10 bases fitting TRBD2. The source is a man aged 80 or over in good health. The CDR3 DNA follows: TGCGCCAGCAGCCGAGCGGGAGGGCCGAATTCGGAGCGGTACTTC. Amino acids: CASSRAGGPNSERYF.